What follows are 22 T cell receptor beta chains derived from one specimen sequenced in a study of shared clonotypes between healthy human individuals. This table comes from immunoSEQ multiplex PCR, and its TCRdb copy is limited to in-frame clones, with some not included. Among approximately 710,000 clones listed, about 90% were seen once. The sample was memory CD8+ T cells from PBMCs. Stated subset: CD45RO+ cells pooled with CCR7-negative TemRA cells. The source of these receptors is a man aged 18 to 29 in good health. Some clones in this sample may be carry-over from other donors' samples.

V is TRBV28 and J is TRBJ2-7; D gene unclear. The CDR3 consists of 11 residues. V was clipped by 6 bases and J by 3 bases, with 6 bases between them. Germline values: CDR1 MDHEN, CDR2 SYDVKM. CDR3 region: CASSLNYEQYF. The CDR3 nucleotides read TGTGCCAGCAGCCTAAACTACGAGCAGTACTTC. Full variable domain (outside the CDR3, taken from reference TRBV28 and TRBJ2-7): DVKVTQSSRYLVKRTGEKVFLECVQDMDHENMFWYRQDPGLGLRLIYFSYDVKMKEKGDIPEGYSVSREKKERFSLILESASTNQTSMYLCASSLNYEQYFGPGTRLTVT.

A single count supports this clone. V gene TRBV2 combines with J gene TRBJ1-1, with 11 bases that match TRBD1. V lost 9 bases, J lost 6 bases, and 9 bases stayed unmatched. The germline gives CDR1 SNHLY, CDR2 FYNNEI. The CDR3 covers 14 residues. This chain's CDR3 is CASLISDRGPEAFF. In nucleotides, the CDR3 is TGTGCCAGTCTAATATCGGACAGGGGGCCTGAAGCTTTCTTT.

CDR3 nucleotides: TGTGCCAGCAGCTTAGGGTACAGGTTCAGCAATCAGCCCCAGCATTTT. Translation gives CASSLGYRFSNQPQHF. The rearrangement uses TRBV7-8 and TRBJ1-5, with D possibly TRBD1 on 5 matching bases. The CDR3 runs to 16 residues. The V gene's germline CDR1 is SGHVS and CDR2 FQNEAQ. V dropped 1 base and J dropped 1 base, with 11 bases sitting between them.

The rearrangement uses TRBV19 and TRBJ1-5; no clear D. V shed 3 bases and J shed 0 bases, with 6 bases lying between them. CDR1 is LNHDA and CDR2 is SQIVND in the germline V gene (reference sequence). The CDR3 runs 14 residues. CDR3 loop: CASSIPPSNQPQHF. The CDR3, as DNA: TGTGCCAGTAGTATTCCCCCTAGCAATCAGCCCCAGCATTTT.

The chain joins TRBV25-1 to TRBJ1-1; D is ambiguous. The CDR3 runs 14 residues. Looked up from germline, CDR1 is MGHDK and CDR2 is SYGVNS. V lost 6 bases and J 4 bases, leaving 15 bases between the germline ends. The CDR3 region has the DNA TGTGCCAGCAGCCCAGTAGGACGGCGCACTGAAGCTTTCTTT. Protein product: CASSPVGRRTEAFF. Complete variable domain (other parts from reference TRBV25-1 and TRBJ1-1): EADIYQTPRYLVIGTGKKITLECSQTMGHDKMYWYQQDPGMELHLIHYSYGVNSTEKGDLSSESTVSRIRTEHFPLTLESARPSHTSQYLCASSPVGRRTEAFFGQGTRLTVV.

The chain joins TRBV5-1 to TRBJ2-7; D gene ambiguous. The ends were cut back, 0 bases at V and 3 bases at J, with 10 bases in the middle. The CDR3 loop spans 14 amino acids. CDR1 is SGHRS and CDR2 is YFSETQ in the germline V gene. This CDR3 is CASSLAPGFYEQYF. CDR3 DNA sequence: TGCGCCAGCAGCTTGGCCCCAGGCTTCTACGAGCAGTACTTC.

The chain is built from TRBV9 and TRBJ1-4; D perhaps matches TRBD1 (5 bases). Germline V gene lookup returns CDR1 SGDLS and CDR2 YYNGEE. Trimming pared 5 bases from V and 5 bases from J, leaving 13 bases between. CDR3 length equals 14 residues. In DNA, the CDR3 is TGTGCCAGCAGTCAAGGGGTCTCCAATGAAAAACTGTTTTTT. This codes for CASSQGVSNEKLFF.

This chain uses TRBV10-3 with TRBJ2-2; no reliable D call. The CDR3 runs to 13 residues. Germline lookup yields CDR1 ENHRY and CDR2 SYGVKD. Between the trimmed V and J ends, which lost 0 bases and 11 bases, there was a span of 10 bases. The CDR3 DNA reads as TGTGCCATCAGTGAGTCGATTTCTAACGAGCTGTTTTTT. Its protein is CAISESISNELFF.

As for this clone: A read error may be the cause here, since a much bigger clone is one base away. This specimen includes other DNA sequences encoding the same CDR3. V gene TRBV27 combines with J gene TRBJ2-3, with no clear D. The CDR3 runs to 11 residues. The germline V gene has CDR1 MNHEY and CDR2 SMNVEV (reference sequence). Trimming took off 3 bases at V and 5 bases at J, with 3 bases between the two ends. The CDR3 bases are TGTGCCAGCAGTTTGGGAGATACGCAGTATTTT. This codes for CASSLGDTQYF.

The chain combines TRBV4-2 with TRBJ2-2; D remains unclear. The CDR3 is made up of 15 amino acids. V shed 1 base and J shed 2 bases, with 8 bases lying between them. Germline lookup yields CDR1 LGHNA and CDR2 YNFKEQ. Here the CDR3 reads CASSQAADNTGELFF. Written as DNA, the CDR3 is TGTGCCAGCAGCCAAGCGGCCGATAACACCGGGGAGCTGTTTTTT.

The rearrangement joins TRBV5-1 to TRBJ2-7; tentatively, D is TRBD1 or TRBD2 (5 bases each). Germline lookup yields CDR1 SGHRS and CDR2 YFSETQ. Trimming took 4 bases from V and 6 from J, leaving 11 bases between them. There are 12 residues in the CDR3. The CDR3 protein is CASSIGGFEQYF. For the CDR3, the DNA is TGCGCCAGCAGCATTGGGGGTTTCGAGCAGTACTTC.

The V gene is TRBV27, the J gene TRBJ2-7; D unclear. In germline, CDR1 is MNHEY, CDR2 SMNVEV (reference sequence). This CDR3 contains 12 residues. Trimming cost V 6 bases and J 5 bases, with 11 bases left between them. CDR3 residues: CASSPIRNEQYF. The DNA for the CDR3 is TGTGCCAGCAGCCCCATCAGAAACGAGCAGTACTTC.

This rearrangement joins TRBV4-3 to TRBJ1-2; TRBD1 agrees at 9 bases. Germline V lookup: CDR1 LGHNA, CDR2 YSLEER. The CDR3 is 14 residues long. Germline trimming cut 3 bases from V and 5 bases from J; bases unmatched to any gene: 4. CDR3 protein: CASSHAGTGYGYTF. CDR3 bases: TGCGCCAGCAGCCATGCCGGGACAGGGTATGGCTACACCTTC.

The rearrangement links TRBV5-4 to TRBJ2-7; 11 bases are shared with TRBD1. After removal of 2 bases from V and 7 bases from J, the junction contained 5 bases not matched to a gene. CDR3 length: 14 residues. CDR1 and CDR2 (germline): SGHNT, YYREEE (reference sequence). The CDR3 DNA is TGTGCCAGCAGCTTTGGACAGGGGGCGAGAGAGCAGTACTTC. Translating it yields CASSFGQGAREQYF.

The chain is built from TRBV7-8 and TRBJ2-1; 7 nucleotides match TRBD2. V lost 1 base to trimming and J lost 4 bases; unmatched junction nucleotides: 7. The CDR3 covers 16 residues. Looked up from germline, CDR1 is SGHVS and CDR2 is FQNEAQ. The CDR3 region has the DNA TGTGCCAGCAGCTTAGGTGGCGGGAGATCTTACAATGAGCAGTTCTTC. It specifies CASSLGGGRSYNEQFF.

J is TRBJ2-2 and V is TRBV19; 9 positions agree with TRBD1. Germline CDR1 is LNHDA and CDR2 is SQIVND (reference sequence). The ends lost 4 bases at V and 7 bases at J; junction bases unmatched: 10. The CDR3 is 16 residues long. In nucleotides, the CDR3 is TGTGCCAGTAGTAGCCGACGGACAGGGGTGGTCGGGGAGCTGTTTTTT. Translated: CASSSRRTGVVGELFF.

This rearrangement joins TRBV27 to TRBJ2-5, with 7 bases fitting TRBD2. Per the germline V gene, CDR1 is MNHEY and CDR2 is SMNVEV (reference sequence). This CDR3 has 15 amino acids. The junction had 4 bases not matched to a gene; V was cut back by 2 bases and J by 1 base. The CDR3 reads CASSLQSSGQETQYF. Written as DNA, the CDR3 is TGTGCCAGCAGTTTACAATCTAGCGGCCAAGAGACCCAGTACTTC.

This clone has a single count. This rearrangement joins TRBV27 to TRBJ2-6; D gene uncertain. Germline V gives CDR1 MNHEY, CDR2 SMNVEV (reference sequence). Trimming stripped 4 bases from V and 3 bases from J, with 16 bases between. This CDR3 region has 17 residues. The CDR3 is CASSSRAPHNGANVLTF. Written as DNA, the CDR3 is TGTGCCAGCAGTTCCCGGGCCCCCCACAATGGGGCCAACGTCCTGACTTTC.

This clone appeared once. The V call is TRBV2, the J call TRBJ2-7; TRBD2 matches 8 bases. This CDR3 has 13 residues. V shed 7 bases and J 4 bases; nucleotides not matched to a gene: 6. Germline V lookup: CDR1 SNHLY, CDR2 FYNNEI. This CDR3 reads CASKRKREYEQYF. CDR3 bases: TGTGCCAGCAAGAGGAAGCGGGAGTACGAGCAGTACTTC.

The rearrangement joins TRBV9 to TRBJ2-1; 8 bases agree with TRBD1. The J segment lost 6 bases and the V segment lost 5 bases, leaving 13 bases of the junction unmatched. CDR3 size: 16 residues. The germline CDR1 and CDR2 sequences are SGDLS and YYNGEE. The CDR3 spells CASSGQGDRKSNEQFF. As DNA, the CDR3 is TGTGCCAGCAGTGGACAGGGAGACAGGAAATCCAATGAGCAGTTCTTC.

Points on this clone: One end of the junction is discordant with germline, which a read error may explain. This chain joins TRBV13 and TRBJ2-5; no firm D call. Per germline, CDR1 PRHDT and CDR2 FYEKMQ (reference sequence). The CDR3 covers 14 residues. CDR3 loop: CASSLGRTQETQYF. DNA for the CDR3: TGTGCCAGCAGCCTAGGCAGGACCCAAGAGACCCAGTACTTC.

The chain carries TRBV7-3 and TRBJ2-3, with TRBD2 matching 8 bases. Trimming took 5 bases from V and 8 from J; bases not matched to a gene: 18. Germline V gene lookup returns CDR1 SGHTA and CDR2 FQGTGA. The CDR3 runs to 17 residues. Here the CDR3 DNA reads TGTGCCAGCAGCCCCCGGGGAGCGGGGGCCCCTTTGGGTACGCAGTATTTT. This gives the protein CASSPRGAGAPLGTQYF.